This T cell receptor beta chain was documented in a study of blood T cell repertoires in COVID-19. Study-wide context: The United States, Italy and Spain provided the acute and convalescent COVID-19 samples. In each case, the material was cDNA or gDNA derived from T cells, B-cell-depleted T cells, or PBMCs.

Study processing details: Estimation of nucleated cell counts relied on the amplification of reference gene primers. Sequencing was performed with immunoSEQ multiplex PCR; in TCRdb, only in-frame clones are kept and a portion is missing. The D gene and trimming were derived from the DNA, and the V and J assignments and clone size from that table. The sample contains 220,000 or so clones, roughly 84% of which appear only once. The CDR3 extends over 14 amino acids. Germline CDR1 reads LNHDA; CDR2 reads SQIVND (reference sequence). Trimming shortened V by 6 bases and J by 4 bases, and 13 bases separated the two germline ends.

Material: peripheral blood. The chain uses TRBV19 and TRBJ2-1; D possibly corresponds to TRBD2 (5 bases). The sequence was collected from a woman aged 80 or over with acute or convalescent COVID-19. Here the CDR3 DNA reads TGTGCCAGTAGGAGCGGACCGGGATACAATGAGCAGTTCTTC. Amino acid sequence: CASRSGPGYNEQFF.